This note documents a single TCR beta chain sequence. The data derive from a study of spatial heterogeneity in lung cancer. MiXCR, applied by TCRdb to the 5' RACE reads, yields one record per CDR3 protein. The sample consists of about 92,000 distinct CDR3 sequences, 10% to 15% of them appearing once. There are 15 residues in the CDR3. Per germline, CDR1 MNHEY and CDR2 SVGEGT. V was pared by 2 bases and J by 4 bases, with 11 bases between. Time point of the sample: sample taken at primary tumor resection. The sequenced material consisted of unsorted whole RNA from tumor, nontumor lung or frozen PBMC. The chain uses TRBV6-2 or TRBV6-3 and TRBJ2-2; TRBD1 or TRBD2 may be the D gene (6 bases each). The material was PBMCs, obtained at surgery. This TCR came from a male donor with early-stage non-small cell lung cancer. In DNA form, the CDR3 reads TGTGCCAGCAGTTACCGGGGGCTTGTCACCGGGGAGCTGTTTTTT. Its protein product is CASSYRGLVTGELFF.